A selection of T cell receptor beta chains follows, all from one sample in a study of T-cell memory formation after mild COVID-19. TCRdb redid the calling of the 5' RACE reads with MiXCR, one entry per CDR3 protein. The data hold approximately 560,000 distinct CDR3 sequences, with 15% to 20% observed a single time. Material for sequencing was PBMCs or a T cell subset sorted from them (not recorded which). These receptors were taken from an adult woman who had mild COVID-19 (a few samples of this study predate the infection). Cell type and time point are not known. The CDR3 runs from the conserved cysteine through the conserved F or W. The D gene is left open where the match is weak. Clone size, where shown, is once, few, many, or a class for clones that have expanded.

J,length,V,size,D,DNA,CDR3
TRBJ1-3,15,TRBV11-2,few,-,TGTGCCAGCAGCAAGACAGTCGGCTCTGGAAACACCATATATTTT,CASSKTVGSGNTIYF
TRBJ2-1,15,TRBV12-3/TRBV12-4,few,TRBD2,TGTGCCAGCACCTGGGGACTAGCGGACTACAATGAGCAGTTCTTC,CASTWGLADYNEQFF
TRBJ2-3,14,TRBV10-3,-,-,TGTGCCATCAGCACGAGGGACATCACAGATACGCAGTATTTT,CAISTRDITDTQYF
TRBJ2-5,15,TRBV5-5,few,TRBD2,TGTGCCAGCAGCCCGGGGACTAGCCTCCAAGAGACCCAGTACTTC,CASSPGTSLQETQYF
TRBJ2-7,14,TRBV21-1,-,-,TGTGCCAGCAGCAAAGTTCCGGGAACGGAAGAGCAGTACTTC,CASSKVPGTEEQYF
TRBJ2-7,16,TRBV7-8,few,-,TGTGCCAGCAGCGCTCGCCGGACACTTCTTGGCTACGAGCAGTACTTC,CASSARRTLLGYEQYF
TRBJ2-1,16,TRBV4-3,few,TRBD2,TGCGCCAGCAGCCACCTCAAGGCTAGCGGGTATGGTGAGCAGTTCTTC,CASSHLKASGYGEQFF
TRBJ2-3,16,TRBV7-2,few,TRBD2,TGTGCCAGCAGCCTCCGACTAGCGGGGCCCACAGATACGCAGTATTTT,CASSLRLAGPTDTQYF
TRBJ2-1,14,TRBV7-8,few,-,TGTGCCAGCAGCACCGGACTCGACTACAATGAGCAGTTCTTC,CASSTGLDYNEQFF
TRBJ2-1,14,TRBV5-1,few,-,TGCGCCAGCAGCTTGACCGGGACTTTGAATGAGCAGTTCTTC,CASSLTGTLNEQFF
TRBJ1-1,18,TRBV6-5,-,-,TGTGCCAGCAGTTGGGAAGCCGGCCGCGCCGGACAGAGGACTGAAGCTTTCTTT,CASSWEAGRAGQRTEAFF
TRBJ2-5,13,TRBV11-2,-,TRBD1,TGTGCCAGCATCGGACAGGGGGCAAAGACCCAGTACTTC,CASIGQGAKTQYF
TRBJ2-7,14,TRBV7-9,few,-,TGTGCCAGCAGCTTGGGGTCTCATTCCTACGAGCAGTACTTC,CASSLGSHSYEQYF
TRBJ1-6,15,TRBV2,-,TRBD1,TGTGCCAGCAGTATATCGGGACAGGGATATTCACCCCTCCACTTT,CASSISGQGYSPLHF
TRBJ2-2,21,TRBV7-6,few,-,TGTGCCAGCAGCCCCCCCGCAGCGCTAGACAGCCTACCCACGAACACCGGGGAGCTGTTTTTT,CASSPPAALDSLPTNTGELFF
TRBJ1-4,13,TRBV15,few,-,TGTGCCACCAGCCCCCGACAGACTGAAAAACTGTTTTTT,CATSPRQTEKLFF
TRBJ2-3,16,TRBV5-1,-,TRBD1,TGCGCCAGCAGCTTACCTAGACAGGGGGCAGGGGATACGCAGTATTTT,CASSLPRQGAGDTQYF
TRBJ2-1,15,TRBV7-3,-,TRBD2,TGTGCCAGCAGCCAGGGACTAGCGGGGGGCCATGAGCAGTTCTTC,CASSQGLAGGHEQFF
TRBJ2-7,15,TRBV4-3,few,TRBD1,TGCGCCAGCAGCCAAGACGCAGGGGGCGCGTACGAGCAGTACTTC,CASSQDAGGAYEQYF
TRBJ1-6,16,TRBV28,-,TRBD1,TGTGCCAGCAGCTTCCTCGGGACAGGGAGTAATTCACCCCTCCACTTT,CASSFLGTGSNSPLHF